What follows are 26 T cell receptor beta chains derived from one specimen sequenced in a study of blood T cell repertoires in COVID-19. TCRdb's copy holds only in-frame clones and misses some; the assay was immunoSEQ multiplex PCR. Of around 300,000 clones in the sample, about nine tenths are singletons; the top ten hold approximately 7.5%. The sequencing input was peripheral blood. The receptor source for this set is a woman aged 30 to 39 with COVID-19, enrolled during active disease.

This chain links TRBV7-9 with TRBJ1-2, with D perhaps matching TRBD1 (5 bases). The V gene lost 6 bases and the J gene lost 8 bases, with 16 bases spanning the gap. The CDR3 totals 13 residues. Germline assignment: CDR1 SEHNR and CDR2 FQNEAQ (reference sequence). The CDR3 DNA is TGTGCCAGCAGGGGTAGGGGATCGGGCGGCTACACCTTC. It translates to CASRGRGSGGYTF. Combining the CDR3 with reference TRBV7-9 and TRBJ1-2 gives the whole variable domain DTGVSQNPRHKITKRGQNVTFRCDPISEHNRLYWYRQTLGQGPEFLTYFQNEAQLEKSRLLSDRFSAERPKGSFSTLEIQRTEQGDSAMYLCASRGRGSGGYTFGSGTRLTVV.

The chain couples TRBV6-5 to TRBJ2-1, with 8 bases lining up with TRBD1. Losses at the gene ends were 6 bases for V and 2 bases for J; bases not matched to a gene: 6. The CDR3 is made up of 15 amino acids. Germline CDR1 is MNHEY and CDR2 is SVGAGI. In DNA, the CDR3 is TGTGCCAGCAGGATACACAGGGGGGCCTACAATGAGCAGTTCTTC. Its translation: CASRIHRGAYNEQFF.

The chain combines TRBV28 with TRBJ1-5; 8 nucleotides match TRBD1. The CDR3 is 14 residues long. The germline CDR1 and CDR2 sequences are MDHEN and SYDVKM. V shed 5 bases, J shed 7 bases, and the junction held 7 bases outside the gene matches. Here the CDR3 DNA reads TGTGCCAGCAGTCCAGGGGGCGCAACACAGCCCCAGCATTTT. This sequence encodes CASSPGGATQPQHF.

This clone has just one count. The chain carries TRBV13 and TRBJ1-6, with 9 bases identical to TRBD1. Germline CDR1 reads PRHDT; CDR2 reads FYEKMQ (reference sequence). V shed 6 bases and J 7 bases; nucleotides not matched to a gene: 7. This CDR3 region has 15 residues. This CDR3 reads CASSFRTGANSPLHF. The CDR3 bases are TGTGCCAGCAGTTTCAGGACAGGGGCGAATTCACCCCTCCACTTT.

The chain joins TRBV12-5 to TRBJ2-2; TRBD1 is a possible D gene (6 bases). Germline-derived CDR1 and CDR2 are LGHNT and FRNRAP. Trimming cost V 4 bases and J 4 bases, with 16 bases left between them. This CDR3 region has 16 residues. CDR3 region: CASGSGLGQPTGELFF. As DNA, the CDR3 is TGTGCTAGTGGTTCTGGCCTCGGACAGCCCACCGGGGAGCTGTTTTTT.

The chain links TRBV4-1 to TRBJ2-7, with D possibly TRBD1 on 6 matching bases. This CDR3 is 14 amino acids long. V dropped 1 base and J dropped 4 bases, with 11 bases sitting between them. CDR1 is MGHRA and CDR2 is YSYEKL in the germline V gene. The CDR3 sequence is CASSQARDTYEQYF. As DNA, the CDR3 is TGCGCCAGCAGCCAAGCGAGGGACACTTACGAGCAGTACTTC.

The chain carries TRBV28 and TRBJ1-1, with D possibly matching TRBD1 (6 bases). V was shortened by 1 base and J by 1 base, with 13 bases between the two germline ends. The CDR3 is 16 residues long. Germline V gene sequence: CDR1 MDHEN, CDR2 SYDVKM. In nucleotides, the CDR3 is TGTGCCAGCAGTTTATTGGCAGGGGCGGGGAACACTGAAGCTTTCTTT. The encoded protein is CASSLLAGAGNTEAFF.

The J gene is TRBJ1-1, the V gene TRBV5-1; 7 bases fit TRBD1. The CDR3 spans 15 residues. V was pared by 0 bases and J by 3 bases, with 5 bases of the junction left unmatched. Germline CDR1 is SGHRS and CDR2 is YFSETQ. Here the CDR3 reads CASSLGQGVDTEAFF. The CDR3 nucleotides read TGCGCCAGCAGCTTGGGTCAGGGGGTGGACACTGAAGCTTTCTTT.

The rearrangement uses TRBV18 and TRBJ2-7; 9 bases agree with TRBD1. Per germline, CDR1 KGHSH and CDR2 LQKENI. The CDR3 contains 15 residues. With V trimmed by 4 bases and J by 3 bases, 7 bases remained unmatched. The CDR3 DNA is TGTGCCAGCTCACTGGACAGGGGAGGGATCTACGAGCAGTACTTC. Encoded protein: CASSLDRGGIYEQYF.

This clone was seen once. The V and J genes are TRBV7-8 and TRBJ1-2; D is perhaps TRBD1 (5 bases). The CDR3 runs to 13 residues. V lost 5 bases to trimming and J lost 5 bases, with 12 bases between them. Germline assignment: CDR1 SGHVS and CDR2 FQNEAQ. CDR3: CASSPRGGYGYTF. CDR3 nucleotides: TGTGCCAGCAGCCCTCGGGGGGGGTATGGCTACACCTTC.

The chain joins TRBV7-2 to TRBJ1-4; D is undetermined. Trimming cost V 5 bases and J 0 bases, with 7 bases left between them. Germline CDR1 is SGHTA and CDR2 is FQGNSA. This CDR3 has 14 amino acids. Here the CDR3 reads CASSPSATNEKLFF. In DNA form, the CDR3 reads TGTGCCAGCAGCCCCTCGGCAACTAATGAAAAACTGTTTTTT.

J is TRBJ2-7 and V is TRBV5-6, with TRBD2 matching 8 bases. CDR1 and CDR2 from the germline V gene are SGHDT and YYEEEE. The CDR3 runs 15 residues. Unmatched junction bases numbered 11, after V lost 4 bases and J lost 5 bases. This chain's CDR3 is CASSPGTRLEDEQYF. The DNA of the CDR3 is TGTGCCAGCAGCCCCGGGACTAGATTAGAAGACGAGCAGTACTTC.

The chain carries TRBV6-4 and TRBJ2-2; unclear D gene. Trimming took 0 bases from V and 3 from J, leaving 8 bases between them. The CDR3 runs 15 residues. Germline V gene sequence: CDR1 MRHNA, CDR2 SNTAGT. CDR3 sequence: CASSDSSAYTGELFF. CDR3 nucleotide sequence: TGTGCCAGCAGTGACTCGAGCGCTTACACCGGGGAGCTGTTTTTT.

The CDR3 nucleotides are TGTGCCAGCAGTGTCCAGGGTTTTTCTAATGAAAAACTGTTTTTT. Translating it yields CASSVQGFSNEKLFF. V is TRBV28 and J is TRBJ1-4, with D maybe TRBD1 (5 bases). CDR1 MDHEN and CDR2 SYDVKM come from the germline V gene. The germline V and J ends were trimmed by 5 bases and 3 bases, with 13 bases remaining between them. CDR3 length: 15 amino acids.

This clone was seen a handful of times. V gene TRBV11-2 combines with J gene TRBJ1-3; D is uncertain. The CDR3 extends over 15 amino acids. Trimming removed 1 base from V and 4 bases from J, with 11 bases in between. CDR1 and CDR2 from the germline V gene are SGHAT and FQNNGV. This chain's CDR3 is CASSLALGEGNTIYF. The CDR3 coding sequence is TGTGCCAGCAGCTTAGCTCTGGGCGAAGGAAACACCATATATTTT.

This clone was detected only once. The J gene is TRBJ2-2, the V gene TRBV7-2; tentatively, D is TRBD1 (5 bases). The CDR3 is 14 amino acids. The germline V gene encodes CDR1 SGHTA and CDR2 FQGNSA. V lost 5 bases and J 4 bases, leaving 11 bases between the germline ends. The CDR3 protein is CASSPSGATGELFF. The CDR3 nucleotides read TGTGCCAGCAGCCCCAGTGGGGCCACCGGGGAGCTGTTTTTT.

This chain uses TRBV19 with TRBJ1-2, with no clear D. Germline V gene sequence: CDR1 LNHDA, CDR2 SQIVND (reference sequence). The CDR3 is made up of 15 amino acids. Trimming cost V 6 bases and J 0 bases, with 14 bases left between them. CDR3 amino acids: CASSERPTANYGYTF. The CDR3 bases are TGTGCCAGTAGCGAACGGCCCACAGCTAACTATGGCTACACCTTC.

This chain uses TRBV7-8 with TRBJ2-7; D possibly corresponds to TRBD2 (5 bases). The CDR3 runs 14 residues. Trimming pared 6 bases from V and 0 bases from J, leaving 12 bases between. Germline V gene lookup returns CDR1 SGHVS and CDR2 FQNEAQ. For the CDR3, the DNA is TGTGCCAGCAGTGGACTTTTAAGCTCCTACGAGCAGTACTTC. Protein product: CASSGLLSSYEQYF. The variable domain in full, with the rest retrieved from reference TRBV7-8 and TRBJ2-7, is GAGVSQSPRYKVAKRGQDVALRCDPISGHVSLFWYQQALGQGPEFLTYFQNEAQLDKSGLPSDRFFAERPEGSVSTLKIQRTQQEDSAVYLCASSGLLSSYEQYFGPGTRLTVT.

J is TRBJ2-3 and V is TRBV5-8, with 8 bases aligning to TRBD1. Germline CDR1 and CDR2: SGHTS and YDEGEE. The CDR3 runs to 15 residues. The V and J ends lost 0 bases and 3 bases, in that order; junction bases with no gene match: 3. The CDR3 DNA reads as TGTGCCAGCAGCTTGGAGTACAGGGGGACAGATACGCAGTATTTT. Its protein is CASSLEYRGTDTQYF.

This clone has just a few counts. The chain carries TRBV28 and TRBJ1-4, with D perhaps matching TRBD1 (5 bases). This CDR3 has 18 amino acids. Germline V gives CDR1 MDHEN, CDR2 SYDVKM. V dropped 0 bases and J dropped 1 base, with 15 bases sitting between them. The CDR3 nucleotides read TGTGCCAGCAGTTTATGGGACATCGGGGGAATAACTAATGAAAAACTGTTTTTT. Translated, it gives CASSLWDIGGITNEKLFF.

The rearrangement joins TRBV7-2 to TRBJ2-6; no reliable D call. V shed 7 bases and J shed 3 bases, with 13 bases lying between them. The CDR3 is 15 amino acids. Germline V gene lookup returns CDR1 SGHTA and CDR2 FQGNSA. CDR3 protein: CASNLQALGANVLTF. CDR3 nucleotide sequence: TGTGCCAGCAACCTCCAGGCTCTTGGGGCCAACGTCCTGACTTTC.

Here the CDR3 reads CASSPGLRTTDTQYF. The CDR3 DNA is TGTGCCAGCAGTCCGGGACTGAGGACCACAGATACGCAGTATTTT. The chain recombines TRBV6-5 with TRBJ2-3; D possibly corresponds to TRBD2 (6 bases). The CDR3 contains 15 residues. The V gene's germline CDR1 is MNHEY and CDR2 SVGAGI. With 5 bases removed from V and 2 bases from J, the gap between germline ends came to 14 bases.

V and J are TRBV5-1 and TRBJ1-2; D remains unclear. Germline CDR1 reads SGHRS; CDR2 reads YFSETQ. V lost 0 bases and J lost 6, with 12 bases in between. CDR3 size: 14 residues. The CDR3 protein is CASSLAQAVDGYTF. CDR3 DNA sequence: TGCGCCAGCAGCTTGGCCCAAGCGGTGGATGGCTACACCTTC.

This chain links TRBV15 with TRBJ2-1, with D hard to call. V shed 2 bases and J shed 10 bases, with 9 bases lying between them. This CDR3 spans 12 amino acids. CDR1 LNHNV and CDR2 YYDKDF come from the germline V gene (reference sequence). The CDR3 sequence is CATSRLDWEQFF. The CDR3, as DNA: TGTGCCACCAGCAGACTTGACTGGGAGCAGTTCTTC. Looking up the rest from reference TRBV15 and TRBJ2-1 gives the full variable domain: DAMVIQNPRYQVTQFGKPVTLSCSQTLNHNVMYWYQQKSSQAPKLLFHYYDKDFNNEADTPDNFQSRRPNTSFCFLDIRSPGLGDTAMYLCATSRLDWEQFFGPGTRLTVL.

The gene calls are TRBV28 and TRBJ1-5, with TRBD1 matching over 9 bases. V lost 6 bases, J lost 4 bases, and 7 bases stayed unmatched. The CDR3 length is 15 residues. Germline V gives CDR1 MDHEN, CDR2 SYDVKM. As DNA, the CDR3 is TGTGCCAGCAGGTTAGGGGACAGGGCAAATCAGCCCCAGCATTTT. It encodes CASRLGDRANQPQHF.

This clone was observed once. This sequence joins TRBV7-2 and TRBJ1-1; D is unresolved. The germline V gene has CDR1 SGHTA and CDR2 FQGNSA. V lost 5 bases and J lost 3, with 16 bases in between. This CDR3 has 15 amino acids. In nucleotides, the CDR3 is TGTGCCAGCAGCCAAATGGCAGGAGGGCACACTGAAGCTTTCTTT. Amino acid sequence: CASSQMAGGHTEAFF.